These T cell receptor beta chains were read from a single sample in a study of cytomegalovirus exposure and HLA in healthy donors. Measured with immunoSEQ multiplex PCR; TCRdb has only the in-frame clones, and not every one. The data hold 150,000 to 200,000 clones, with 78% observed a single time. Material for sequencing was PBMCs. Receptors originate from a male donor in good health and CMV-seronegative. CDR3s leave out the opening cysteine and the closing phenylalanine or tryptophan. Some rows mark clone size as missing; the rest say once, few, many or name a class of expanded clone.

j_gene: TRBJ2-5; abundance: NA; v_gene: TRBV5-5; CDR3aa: ASSGGLAVETQY
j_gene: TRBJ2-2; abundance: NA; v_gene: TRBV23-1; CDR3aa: ASSQSATGDTGELF
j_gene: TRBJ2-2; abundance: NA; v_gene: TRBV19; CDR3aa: ASSIDLAGGTGELF
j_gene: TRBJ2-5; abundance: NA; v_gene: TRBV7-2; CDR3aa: ASSDYSAPQY
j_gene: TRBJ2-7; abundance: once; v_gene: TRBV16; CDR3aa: ASSQLDTSYEQY
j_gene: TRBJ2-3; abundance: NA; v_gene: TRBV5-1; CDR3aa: ASSFGGRSTDTQY
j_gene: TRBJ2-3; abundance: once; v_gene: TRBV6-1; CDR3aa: ASSEIAEATDTQY
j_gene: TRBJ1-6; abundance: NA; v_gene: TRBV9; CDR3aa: ASSVGDRGLGSPLH
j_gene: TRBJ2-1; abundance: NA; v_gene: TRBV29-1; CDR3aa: SVEEVGGTGFVGEQF
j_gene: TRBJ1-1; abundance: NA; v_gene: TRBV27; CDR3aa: ASRQGGAANTEAF
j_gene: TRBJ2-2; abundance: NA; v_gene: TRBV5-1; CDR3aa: ASSVGIANTGELF
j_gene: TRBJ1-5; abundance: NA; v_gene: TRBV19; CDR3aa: ASSGQGGGQPQH
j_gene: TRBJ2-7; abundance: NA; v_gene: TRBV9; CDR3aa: ASSVGPDRSYEQY
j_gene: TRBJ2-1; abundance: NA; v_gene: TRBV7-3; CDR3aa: ASSPSGRVNNEQF
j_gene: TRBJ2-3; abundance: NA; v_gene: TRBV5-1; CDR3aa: ASSLAGVSTDTQY
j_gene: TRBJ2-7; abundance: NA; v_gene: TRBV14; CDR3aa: ASSQDVRSGSFNEQY
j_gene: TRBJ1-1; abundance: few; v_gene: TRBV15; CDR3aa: ATSRDQGTANTEAF
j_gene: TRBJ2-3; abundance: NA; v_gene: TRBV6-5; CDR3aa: ASRPRGDGTQY
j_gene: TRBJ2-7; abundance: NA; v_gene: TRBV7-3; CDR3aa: ASSLQGSSHEQY
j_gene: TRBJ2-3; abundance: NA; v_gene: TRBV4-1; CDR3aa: ASSQALAADTQY
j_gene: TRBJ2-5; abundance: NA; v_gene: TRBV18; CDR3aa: ASSPGLAGRGETQY
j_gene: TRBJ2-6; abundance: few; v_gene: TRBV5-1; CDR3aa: ASSLVDRAGANVLT
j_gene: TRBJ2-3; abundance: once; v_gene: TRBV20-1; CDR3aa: REQGEDTQY
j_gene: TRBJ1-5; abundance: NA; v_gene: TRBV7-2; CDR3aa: ASSLEGAQPQH
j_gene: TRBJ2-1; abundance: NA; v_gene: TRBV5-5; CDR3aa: ASSLLVAGLVNEQF
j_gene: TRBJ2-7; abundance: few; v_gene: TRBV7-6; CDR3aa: ASSFGDRLAEQY
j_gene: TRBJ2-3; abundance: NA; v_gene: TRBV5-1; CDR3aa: ASSQGTGTTDTQY
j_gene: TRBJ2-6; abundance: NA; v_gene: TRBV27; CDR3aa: ASSSVSSGANVLT
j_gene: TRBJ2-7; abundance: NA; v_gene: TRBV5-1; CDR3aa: ASSLSGTSGYEQY
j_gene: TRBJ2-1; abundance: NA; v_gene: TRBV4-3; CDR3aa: ASSPGQSTYNEQF
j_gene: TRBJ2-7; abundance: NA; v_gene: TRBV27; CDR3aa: ASSSYPGGNYEQY
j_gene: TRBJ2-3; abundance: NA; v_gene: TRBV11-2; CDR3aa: ASSLASGLAATDTQY
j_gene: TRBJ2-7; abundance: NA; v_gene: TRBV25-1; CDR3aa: ASSEWGAASYEQY
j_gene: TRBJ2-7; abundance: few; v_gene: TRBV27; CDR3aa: ASSTTPGQREY
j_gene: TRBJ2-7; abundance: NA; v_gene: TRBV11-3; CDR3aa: ASSFRGGDYEQY
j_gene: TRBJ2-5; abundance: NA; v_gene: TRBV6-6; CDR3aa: ASSYDTGGETQY
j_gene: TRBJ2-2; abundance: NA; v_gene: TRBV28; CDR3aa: ASSPPTGELF
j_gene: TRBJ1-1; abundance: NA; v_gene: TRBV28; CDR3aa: ASNWGGAEAF
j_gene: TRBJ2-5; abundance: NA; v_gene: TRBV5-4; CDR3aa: ASSLQGQETQY
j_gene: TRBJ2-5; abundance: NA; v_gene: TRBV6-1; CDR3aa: ASLPEQGRETQY
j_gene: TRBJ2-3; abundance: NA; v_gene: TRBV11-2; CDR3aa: ASSLDLGAWTDTQY
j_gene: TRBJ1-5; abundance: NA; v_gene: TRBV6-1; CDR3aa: ASSEASRGRQPQH
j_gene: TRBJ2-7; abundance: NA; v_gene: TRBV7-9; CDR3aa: SSSSLSSYEQY
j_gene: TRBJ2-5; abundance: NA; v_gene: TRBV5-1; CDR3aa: ASSSGTGGVETQY
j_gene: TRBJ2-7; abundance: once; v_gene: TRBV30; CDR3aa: AWSGGRRGDEQY
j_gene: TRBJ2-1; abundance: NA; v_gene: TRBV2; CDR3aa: ASISSGVGNEQF
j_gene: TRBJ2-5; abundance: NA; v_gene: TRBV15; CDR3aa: ATSGLAGVGETQY
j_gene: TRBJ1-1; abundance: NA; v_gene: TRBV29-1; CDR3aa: SVAQGTEAF